This is a list of T cell receptor beta chains from one sample in a study of blood T cell repertoires in COVID-19. The method was immunoSEQ multiplex PCR; TCRdb's version includes in-frame clones alone and lacks a portion of them. The repertoire holds approximately 93,000 clones, with about 77% as singletons. The sample consisted of peripheral blood. These receptors all come from a woman of 80 years or more with acute or convalescent COVID-19. CDR3s include the opening cysteine and the closing phenylalanine or tryptophan.

V gene | CDR3 protein
TRBV6-6 | CASSYSTGVITDTQYF
TRBV5-1 | CASSLLPGTNLQHF
TRBV7-8 | CASSPTPGELFF
TRBV5-5 | CASSLGRGRGTEAFF
TRBV5-5 | CASSLTVLNYGYTF
TRBV11-1 | CASSLGGTRTLSFF
TRBV4-2 | CASSQGLAGVGELFF
TRBV7-6 | CASSLASSGGFNEQFF
TRBV5-1 | CASSFEDGNTIYF
TRBV7-3 | CASSFGGPTYEQYF
TRBV27 | CATWDRDYNQPQHF
TRBV10-1 | CANTTKKETQYF
TRBV6-2/TRBV6-3 | CASSYPGTHYEQYF
TRBV4-3 | CASSQGGLSSYEQYF
TRBV4-3 | CASSQGDYASETQYF
TRBV7-2 | CASSPRDGQGGEQFF
TRBV19 | CASSIGTAKNIQYF
TRBV7-3 | CASSPKGGSSEDEQYF
TRBV7-9 | CASSLAVSTEQFF
TRBV6-5 | CASSYSGTGRQPQHF
TRBV19 | CASIGTSGDYEQYF
TRBV5-1 | CASSLILGASSYNEQFF
TRBV18 | CASSPDRGTANEKLFF
TRBV10-3 | CATSEGRNIQYF
TRBV7-2 | CASSLFGTGLDEQYF
TRBV28 | CASSLRVQDGYTF
TRBV19 | CASSRTGRSQDQPQHF